Following are 20 T cell receptor beta chains from one sample sequenced in a study of cytomegalovirus exposure and HLA in healthy donors. Amplification used 60 Vbeta primers and 13 Jbeta primers. TCRdb's table, derived via immunoSEQ multiplex PCR, lists solely in-frame clones and lacks some. Found here are about 76,000 clones, roughly 85% of them singletons; the top ten hold about 2.3%. The sequenced sample was PBMCs. The receptors were sampled from a man in his thirties or forties in good health and CMV-seronegative.

The chain employs TRBV11-3 and TRBJ2-2, with 7 positions matching TRBD1. V gave up 6 bases and J gave up 7 bases; unmatched junction bases: 8. Germline V lookup: CDR1 SGHNT, CDR2 YENEEA. The CDR3 covers 14 residues. The DNA for the CDR3 is TGTGCCAGCAGTCCAGGGACAGTTCTCGGGGAGCTGTTTTTT. Residues: CASSPGTVLGELFF.

This clone occurred a few times. V is TRBV9 and J is TRBJ2-1; TRBD2 aligns across 9 bases. Germline CDR1 SGDLS, CDR2 YYNGEE. There are 15 residues in the CDR3. The V gene end was trimmed by 3 bases and the J gene end by 10 bases; junction bases not matched to a gene: 11. CDR3 sequence: CASSAGASGMGEQFF. DNA for the CDR3: TGTGCCAGCAGCGCGGGGGCTAGCGGGATGGGGGAGCAGTTCTTC.

This chain joins TRBV25-1 and TRBJ2-5; TRBD1 aligns across 9 bases. V shed 8 bases and J 5 bases; nucleotides not matched to a gene: 9. Germline lookup yields CDR1 MGHDK and CDR2 SYGVNS. This CDR3 spans 14 amino acids. The CDR3 region is CASRRQGEAETQYF. In DNA, the CDR3 is TGTGCCAGCCGCCGACAGGGGGAGGCGGAGACCCAGTACTTC.

The gene calls are TRBV7-9 and TRBJ2-5; 13 bases fit TRBD2. From germline, CDR1 is SEHNR and CDR2 FQNEAQ (reference sequence). The J segment lost 5 bases and the V segment lost 5 bases, leaving 11 bases of the junction unmatched. The CDR3 contains 17 residues. This CDR3 is CASSPGLLAGGYETQYF. For the CDR3, the DNA is TGTGCCAGCAGCCCGGGGTTACTAGCGGGGGGGTACGAGACCCAGTACTTC. Full variable domain (remainder filled in from reference TRBV7-9 and TRBJ2-5): DTGVSQNPRHKITKRGQNVTFRCDPISEHNRLYWYRQTLGQGPEFLTYFQNEAQLEKSRLLSDRFSAERPKGSFSTLEIQRTEQGDSAMYLCASSPGLLAGGYETQYFGPGTRLLVL.

This clone was picked up one time. This chain connects TRBV2 to TRBJ2-5; D remains ambiguous. Gene TRBJ2-7 matches the end of the DNA better, so the J call may be wrong. There are 12 residues in the CDR3. Germline CDR1 and CDR2: SNHLY and FYNNEI. In DNA, the CDR3 is TGTGCCAGCAGTGAATACGCTTACGAGCAGTACTTC. Protein: CASSEYAYEQYF.

The chain employs TRBV15 and TRBJ2-1; a possible D gene is TRBD1 (6 bases). CDR1 and CDR2 (germline): LNHNV, YYDKDF (reference sequence). Trimming shortened V by 1 base and J by 0 bases, and 10 bases separated the two germline ends. There are 16 residues in the CDR3. CDR3 coding DNA: TGTGCCACCAGCAGAGGGGGGCTTAGCTCCTACAATGAGCAGTTCTTC. This encodes CATSRGGLSSYNEQFF.

The gene calls are TRBV14 and TRBJ2-2; D gene unclear. The V and J ends lost 0 bases and 5 bases respectively, with 7 bases between them. The length of the CDR3 is 14 residues. Germline V gene data show CDR1 as SGHDN and CDR2 as FVKESK. In DNA form, the CDR3 reads TGTGCCAGCAGCCAAGACTTGAGTACCGGGGAGCTGTTTTTT. Encoded protein: CASSQDLSTGELFF.

The V gene is TRBV27, the J gene TRBJ1-1; unclear D gene. V lost 0 bases and J lost 2, with 7 bases in between. CDR3 size: 14 residues. Germline V gene sequence: CDR1 MNHEY, CDR2 SMNVEV (reference sequence). In DNA, the CDR3 is TGTGCCAGCAGTTTATCGTGGACTAACACTGAAGCTTTCTTT. Translated, it gives CASSLSWTNTEAFF.

This clone was seen only once. This chain links TRBV10-3 with TRBJ2-5; 7 bases are shared with TRBD2. Germline V gives CDR1 ENHRY, CDR2 SYGVKD. The CDR3 is 13 amino acids. The J segment lost 2 bases and the V segment lost 10 bases, leaving 7 bases of the junction unmatched. CDR3 nucleotide sequence: TGTGCCACCCTCAAGCGGGGACAAGAGACCCAGTACTTC. This translates into CATLKRGQETQYF.

The rearrangement joins TRBV5-1 to TRBJ2-5; 8 nucleotides align to TRBD2. The J call is in doubt because the DNA end fits TRBJ2-7 better. The CDR3 is 14 residues long. Looked up from germline, CDR1 is SGHRS and CDR2 is YFSETQ. CDR3 nucleotide sequence: TGCGCCAGCAGCCGGGAGGGCCAGACCTACGAGCAGTACTTC. Translating gives CASSREGQTYEQYF.

A few counts support this clone. J is TRBJ1-2 and V is TRBV5-1, with D possibly matching TRBD1 (6 bases). Germline V gene sequence: CDR1 SGHRS, CDR2 YFSETQ. The CDR3 runs 12 residues. The V and J ends lost 0 bases and 10 bases respectively, with 10 bases between them. CDR3 residues: CASSLDQGNYTF. CDR3 sequence (DNA): TGCGCCAGCAGCTTGGATCAGGGGAACTACACCTTC.

This sequence joins TRBV5-1 and TRBJ2-1, with 7 bases lining up with TRBD1. The CDR3 is 17 amino acids. Germline V CDR1 and CDR2: SGHRS, YFSETQ. The V segment lost 4 bases and the J segment 6 bases; nucleotides outside the gene matches: 16. CDR3 loop: CASSRRSVTGTLNEQFF. CDR3 DNA: TGCGCCAGCAGCCGGCGTAGTGTGACAGGGACCCTCAATGAGCAGTTCTTC.

Regarding this clone: One end of the junction is discordant with germline, which a read error may explain. V usage is TRBV7-9 and J usage is TRBJ2-5; TRBD1 is a possible D gene (6 bases). This CDR3 is built from 16 residues. Germline V lookup: CDR1 SEHNR, CDR2 FQNEAQ (reference sequence). The CDR3 loop reads CSSSMTSGTRKETQYF. The CDR3 region has the DNA TGTTCCAGCAGCATGACATCAGGGACAAGAAAGGAGACCCAGTACTTC.

CDR3 DNA sequence: TGTGCCAGTAGTATAACAGGGGGCGGAAGGCGAGACACTGAAGCTTTCTTT. This gives the protein CASSITGGGRRDTEAFF. V and J are TRBV19 and TRBJ1-1, with 9 positions matching TRBD1. V was clipped by 2 bases and J by 3 bases; unmatched bases: 10. This CDR3 has 17 amino acids. Germline CDR1 is LNHDA and CDR2 is SQIVND (reference sequence).

The gene calls are TRBV5-4 and TRBJ2-7, with a possible D match to TRBD1 (6 bases). Germline CDR1 reads SGHNT; CDR2 reads YYREEE (reference sequence). CDR3 length: 15 residues. Trimming took 4 bases from V and 2 from J, leaving 16 bases between them. The CDR3: CASSLDSTRTYEQYF. In DNA, the CDR3 is TGTGCCAGCAGCCTGGACAGCACCCGGACCTACGAGCAGTACTTC.

This clone was detected only once. This chain connects TRBV10-3 to TRBJ1-5; D perhaps matches TRBD1 (6 bases). Germline loops: CDR1 ENHRY, CDR2 SYGVKD. CDR3 size: 18 residues. V was cut by 3 bases and J by 1 base, with 19 bases left in between. DNA of the CDR3: TGTGCCATCAGTGACGGGGGGGCAGGGGAAGAAAGCAATCAGCCCCAGCATTTT. Protein: CAISDGGAGEESNQPQHF.

This rearrangement joins TRBV11-2 to TRBJ2-3, with D possibly TRBD1 on 6 matching bases. V lost 5 bases and J 9 bases, leaving 18 bases between the germline ends. Germline CDR1 SGHAT, CDR2 FQNNGV. The CDR3 covers 14 residues. The CDR3 bases are TGTGCCAGCAGCCAGGGGCCTAGGAGAGGGACGCAGTATTTT. It is translated as CASSQGPRRGTQYF. Full variable domain (remainder filled in from reference TRBV11-2 and TRBJ2-3): EAGVAQSPRYKIIEKRQSVAFWCNPISGHATLYWYQQILGQGPKLLIQFQNNGVVDDSQLPKDRFSAERLKGVDSTLKIQPAKLEDSAVYLCASSQGPRRGTQYFGPGTRLTVL.

The rearrangement links TRBV18 to TRBJ2-1; tentative D call: TRBD2 (5 bases). Germline-derived CDR1 and CDR2 are KGHSH and LQKENI. Trimming shortened V by 6 bases and J by 4 bases, and 19 bases separated the two germline ends. CDR3 length: 16 amino acids. The CDR3 region is CASSQAIRGPYNEQFF. The CDR3 bases are TGTGCCAGCTCTCAAGCCATTCGCGGGCCTTACAATGAGCAGTTCTTC.

This chain's CDR3 is CASSLGPLANSYNEQFF. The CDR3 coding sequence is TGTGCCAGCAGCTTAGGCCCCCTAGCCAACTCTTACAATGAGCAGTTCTTC. The rearrangement links TRBV7-2 to TRBJ2-1, with TRBD2 as a possible D gene (5 bases). The V and J ends lost 1 base and 4 bases respectively, with 17 bases between them. The CDR3 covers 17 residues. Germline CDR1 SGHTA, CDR2 FQGNSA. The full variable domain, its missing parts supplied by reference TRBV7-2 and TRBJ2-1, is GAGVSQSPSNKVTEKGKDVELRCDPISGHTALYWYRQSLGQGLEFLIYFQGNSAPDKSGLPSDRFSAERTGGSVSTLTIQRTQQEDSAVYLCASSLGPLANSYNEQFFGPGTRLTVL.

This chain uses TRBV27 with TRBJ2-1; D may be TRBD2 (5 bases). Germline V CDR1 and CDR2: MNHEY, SMNVEV (reference sequence). CDR3 length equals 15 residues. V was trimmed by 1 base and J by 6 bases, leaving 13 bases between them. The CDR3, as DNA: TGTGCCAGCAGTTTATTAAGCGGTTTGATCAATGAGCAGTTCTTC. Its translation: CASSLLSGLINEQFF.